The next 5 T cell receptor beta chains were all read from a single sample in a study of shared clonotypes between healthy human individuals. The naive CD8 population came from CD45RO-negative cells selected for CCR7, without terminally differentiated effector memory CD45RA+ cells. Sequenced by immunoSEQ multiplex PCR; TCRdb stores in-frame clones only, minus some. The sample records around 2,000,000 clones, 85% to 95% being singletons. Material: naive CD8+ T cells from PBMCs. Source of these receptors: a man younger than 30 in good health. Some clones in this sample may be carry-over from other donors' samples.

In the case of this clone: Other DNA sequences of this sample code for an identical CDR3. The rearrangement links TRBV29-1 to TRBJ2-7; TRBD2 might be the D (7 bases). This CDR3 has 13 residues. V lost 6 bases, J lost 2 bases, and 14 bases lay in between. Germline V CDR1 and CDR2: SQVTM, ANQGSEA. The CDR3 region is CSVGGGGTYEQYF. The CDR3 DNA reads as TGCAGCGTGGGGGGGGGCGGCACCTACGAGCAGTACTTC.

This clone has only one observation. Other DNA sequences within the sample encode an identical CDR3. This rearrangement joins TRBV28 to TRBJ1-2, with D tentatively TRBD1 (5 bases). CDR3 length equals 14 residues. The germline V and J ends were trimmed by 5 bases and 1 base, with 11 bases remaining between them. Germline V gene data show CDR1 as MDHEN and CDR2 as SYDVKM. CDR3 loop: CASSPLRVNYGYTF. CDR3 in DNA: TGTGCCAGCAGTCCCCTCAGGGTTAACTATGGCTACACCTTC.

CDR3 region: CASSWGRGPYEQYF. The CDR3 DNA is TGTGCCAGCAGTTGGGGCAGGGGGCCGTACGAGCAGTACTTC. This chain joins TRBV27 and TRBJ2-7, with 8 positions matching TRBD1. Trimming at V came to 4 bases and at J to 4 bases, leaving 6 bases not matched to a gene. Germline CDR1 and CDR2: MNHEY and SMNVEV (reference sequence). The CDR3 consists of 14 residues.

The V gene is TRBV10-1, the J gene TRBJ2-3; D ambiguous. In germline, CDR1 is WNHNN, CDR2 SYGVQD (reference sequence). The ends were cut back, 2 bases at V and 2 bases at J, with 8 bases in the middle. The CDR3 is made up of 14 amino acids. CDR3 nucleotides: TGCGCCAGCAGTGAGGGGCGGTACACAGATACGCAGTATTTT. Translating it yields CASSEGRYTDTQYF.

The chain links TRBV7-9 to TRBJ1-2; 9 bases map to TRBD1. V trimming: 3 bases; J trimming: 0 bases; junction bases outside the gene matches: 8. CDR1 is SEHNR, CDR2 FQNEAQ, per germline (reference sequence). This CDR3 region has 17 residues. The CDR3 loop reads CASSFGHRGRANYGYTF. Here the CDR3 DNA reads TGTGCCAGCAGCTTCGGCCACAGGGGGCGGGCTAACTATGGCTACACCTTC.